This T cell receptor (beta chain) was captured by sequencing in a study of Graves' ophthalmopathy and Graves' hyperthyroidism. On this clonotype: Its specificity is unknown.

Germline CDR1 and CDR2: SGHAT and FQNNGV. V was clipped by 5 bases and J by 6 bases, with 10 bases between them. The CDR3 is 12 residues long. Notes on the study in general: Appearing in blood as well were most expanded thyroid clonotypes above 0.001 frequency.

RNA transcripts were the source from which TCR beta CDR3 regions were amplified. HTBI-primed first-round RT-PCR preceded second-round multiplex PCR. TCRdb redid the calling of the multiplex PCR reads with MiXCR, one entry per CDR3 protein. Of around 1,200,000 distinct CDR3 sequences listed, roughly 35% are singletons. Sequencing was done on a sample of peripheral blood or thyroid tissue (not recorded which). This TCR derives from an adult man with Graves' hyperthyroidism. V and J are TRBV11-2 and TRBJ2-5; D is undetermined. CDR3 bases: TGTGCCAGCAGCCAAGATTTGAAGACCCAGTACTTC. Translated: CASSQDLKTQYF.